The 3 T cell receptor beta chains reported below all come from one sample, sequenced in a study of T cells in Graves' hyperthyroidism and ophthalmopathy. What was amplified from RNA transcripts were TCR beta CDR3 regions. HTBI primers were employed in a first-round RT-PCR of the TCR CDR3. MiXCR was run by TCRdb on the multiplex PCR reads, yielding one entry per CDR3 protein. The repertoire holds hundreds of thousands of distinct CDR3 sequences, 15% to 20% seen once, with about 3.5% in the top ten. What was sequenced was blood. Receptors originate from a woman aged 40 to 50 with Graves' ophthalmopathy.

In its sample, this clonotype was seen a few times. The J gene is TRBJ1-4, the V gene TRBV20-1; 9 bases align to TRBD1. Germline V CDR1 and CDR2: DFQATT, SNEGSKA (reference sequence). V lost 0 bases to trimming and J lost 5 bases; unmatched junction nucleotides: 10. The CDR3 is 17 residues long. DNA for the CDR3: TGCAGTGCTAGAGAATTCGCTGGGACAGGGCTGAATGAAAAACTGTTTTTT. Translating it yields CSAREFAGTGLNEKLFF.

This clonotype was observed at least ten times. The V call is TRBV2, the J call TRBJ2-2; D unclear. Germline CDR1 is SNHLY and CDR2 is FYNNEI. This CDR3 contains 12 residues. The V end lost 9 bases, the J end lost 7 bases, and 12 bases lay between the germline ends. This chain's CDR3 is CASFLGHGELFF. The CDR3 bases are TGTGCCAGTTTCCTAGGTCACGGGGAGCTGTTTTTT.

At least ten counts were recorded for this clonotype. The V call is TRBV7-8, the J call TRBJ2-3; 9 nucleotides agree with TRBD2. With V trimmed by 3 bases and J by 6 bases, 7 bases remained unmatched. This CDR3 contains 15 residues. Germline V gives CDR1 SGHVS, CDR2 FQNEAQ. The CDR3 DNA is TGTGCCAGCAGCTTCACTAGCGGGTGGTCGGATACGCAGTATTTT. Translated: CASSFTSGWSDTQYF.